Below, 17 T cell receptor beta chains from the same sample are listed, as sequenced in a study of T cell responses to AZD1222 COVID-19 vaccine. Repertoires were generated with immunoSEQ multiplex PCR, while TCRdb's copy carries only in-frame clones and drops some. The repertoire includes roughly 120,000 clones, roughly 85% of them detected once, and roughly 9% sits in the top ten. Sequencing was performed on peripheral blood, taken on day 0 of AZD1222 vaccination. The receptors derive from an adult in good health.

The V and J genes are TRBV11-3 and TRBJ2-2; TRBD2 agrees at 9 bases. The CDR3 loop spans 15 amino acids. The V gene's germline CDR1 is SGHNT and CDR2 YENEEA. The trim removed 6 bases at V and 5 bases at J, leaving 7 bases unmatched. The DNA of the CDR3 is TGTGCCAGCAGTTTCGATACTAGCGGGACCGGGGAGCTGTTTTTT. Its translation: CASSFDTSGTGELFF.

This rearrangement joins TRBV21-1 to TRBJ1-1. TRBV21-1 is designated a pseudogene. The CDR3 sequence is 16 residues long. CDR3 coding DNA: TGTGCCAGCAGCCGTGAGGGGCGGGATTCGAACACTGAAGCTTTCTTT. Translation gives CASSREGRDSNTEAFF.

The chain joins TRBV27 to TRBJ1-6; no definite D call. The CDR3 is 14 amino acids. In germline, CDR1 is MNHEY, CDR2 SMNVEV (reference sequence). Trimming stripped 5 bases from V and 8 bases from J, with 13 bases between. The CDR3 region has the DNA TGTGCCAGCAGTATGCGTGGTGGTTATTCACCCCTCCACTTT. Protein: CASSMRGGYSPLHF.

The table lists this clone with a count of one. This chain joins TRBV9 and TRBJ2-3, with TRBD2 matching over 8 bases. This CDR3 is built from 15 residues. The V and J ends lost 6 bases and 6 bases, in that order; junction bases with no gene match: 12. CDR1 and CDR2 from the germline V gene are SGDLS and YYNGEE. CDR3 amino acids: CASNFGGSGTDTQYF. CDR3 nucleotide sequence: TGTGCCAGCAACTTCGGGGGTAGCGGGACGGATACGCAGTATTTT.

The chain combines TRBV6-5 with TRBJ2-7; maybe TRBD1 (5 bases). V lost 0 bases to trimming and J lost 6 bases, with 15 bases between them. Germline CDR1 is MNHEY and CDR2 is SVGAGI. The CDR3 contains 15 residues. In nucleotides, the CDR3 is TGTGCCAGCAGTTACTCAGGTAGTATCCAGGGCGAGCAGTACTTC. It specifies CASSYSGSIQGEQYF.

The genes are TRBV18 and TRBJ2-7; D unclear. The V and J ends lost 4 bases and 0 bases respectively, with 22 bases between them. The germline V gene has CDR1 KGHSH and CDR2 LQKENI. This CDR3 is 18 amino acids long. The CDR3 region has the DNA TGTGCCAGCTCACTCGGAATAGGCAAAGACGGACCCTCCTACGAGCAGTACTTC. This translates into CASSLGIGKDGPSYEQYF.

The CDR3 sequence: CSASGESNQPQHF. CDR3 DNA: TGCAGTGCTAGTGGGGAGAGCAATCAGCCCCAGCATTTT. The rearrangement joins TRBV20-1 to TRBJ1-5; no firm D call. The CDR3 length is 13 residues. V was trimmed by 3 bases and J by 1 base, leaving 7 bases between them. Germline CDR1 DFQATT, CDR2 SNEGSKA (reference sequence).

This chain joins TRBV5-1 and TRBJ1-1; D not resolved. Germline V gene lookup returns CDR1 SGHRS and CDR2 YFSETQ. The CDR3 loop spans 17 amino acids. Trimming cost V 2 bases and J 5 bases, with 22 bases left between them. The chain's CDR3 is CASSFGPLDPSRTEAFF. The CDR3 DNA is TGCGCCAGCAGCTTTGGCCCATTGGACCCCTCGAGAACTGAAGCTTTCTTT.

The CDR3, as DNA: TGTGCCAGCAGTTATTTCTTTACCTACGAGCAGTACTTC. As protein: CASSYFFTYEQYF. The chain couples TRBV6-6 to TRBJ2-7; D unresolved. The CDR3 spans 13 residues. The germline CDR1 and CDR2 sequences are MNHNY and SVGAGI (reference sequence). Trimming left V 3 bases short and J 2 bases short, with 8 bases between.

V is TRBV5-1 and J is TRBJ2-7; D not resolved. V was pared by 5 bases and J by 2 bases, with 11 bases between. This CDR3 spans 13 amino acids. Germline loops: CDR1 SGHRS, CDR2 YFSETQ. CDR3 nucleotides: TGCGCCAGCAGTTGGGATCTCACCTACGAGCAGTACTTC. This sequence encodes CASSWDLTYEQYF.

The V and J genes are TRBV5-6 and TRBJ2-7; weak D call: TRBD1 (6 bases). Looked up from germline, CDR1 is SGHDT and CDR2 is YYEEEE. Trimming cost V 6 bases and J 0 bases, with 19 bases left between them. This CDR3 spans 16 amino acids. The CDR3 bases are TGTGCCAGCACGCTTGGATGGACAGAGATCTCCTACGAGCAGTACTTC. This translates into CASTLGWTEISYEQYF.

The chain uses TRBV28 and TRBJ1-2; D is unclear. The V gene lost 2 bases and the J gene lost 0 bases, with 16 bases spanning the gap. The CDR3 has 17 residues. CDR1 is MDHEN, CDR2 SYDVKM, per germline. Written as DNA, the CDR3 is TGTGCCAGCAGTTTAATGGTGGCATCCCTAGCTAACTATGGCTACACCTTC. Amino acid sequence: CASSLMVASLANYGYTF.

V and J are TRBV21-1 and TRBJ2-5. TRBV21-1 is shown as a pseudogene. The CDR3 runs to 17 residues. CDR3 sequence: CASSKEGWPEGQETQYF. The CDR3 region has the DNA TGTGCCAGCAGCAAAGAGGGTTGGCCGGAAGGACAAGAGACCCAGTACTTC.

The V gene is TRBV19, the J gene TRBJ2-7; no clear D gene. This CDR3 spans 13 amino acids. The V gene lost 4 bases and the J gene lost 2 bases, with 9 bases spanning the gap. Germline loops: CDR1 LNHDA, CDR2 SQIVND (reference sequence). The CDR3 sequence: CASSTFSAYEQYF. The CDR3 DNA reads TGTGCCAGTAGTACCTTCAGTGCCTACGAGCAGTACTTC. The variable domain in full, completed from reference TRBV19 and TRBJ2-7, reads DGGITQSPKYLFRKEGQNVTLSCEQNLNHDAMYWYRQDPGQGLRLIYYSQIVNDFQKGDIAEGYSVSREKKESFPLTVTSAQKNPTAFYLCASSTFSAYEQYFGPGTRLTVT.

The gene calls are TRBV6-5 and TRBJ2-7; D is possibly TRBD1 (6 bases). The germline CDR1 and CDR2 sequences are MNHEY and SVGAGI. The CDR3 runs 13 residues. V lost 5 bases, J lost 2 bases, and 10 bases lay in between. The CDR3 here is CASSQGFTYEQYF. The CDR3 coding sequence is TGTGCCAGCAGTCAGGGGTTCACCTACGAGCAGTACTTC.

The CDR3 protein is CATKSSTEAFF. Written as DNA, the CDR3 is TGTGCCACCAAGTCCTCCACTGAAGCTTTCTTT. The chain has TRBV24-1 and TRBJ1-1; D gene unclear. V lost 8 bases and J lost 4, with 7 bases in between. Germline CDR1 reads KGHDR; CDR2 reads SFDVKD. The CDR3 has 11 residues.

This clone was counted a single time. The chain is built from TRBV2 and TRBJ1-5; 7 bases match TRBD1. The V segment lost 6 bases and the J segment 3 bases; nucleotides outside the gene matches: 5. The CDR3 has 14 residues. Germline assignment: CDR1 SNHLY and CDR2 FYNNEI. CDR3 in amino acids: CASRITGDNQPQHF. CDR3 DNA sequence: TGTGCCAGCAGGATAACAGGGGACAATCAGCCCCAGCATTTT.